This passage covers 22 T cell receptor beta chains from one sample sequenced in a study of cytomegalovirus exposure and HLA in healthy donors. Primers included in the PCR were 60 Vbeta and 13 Jbeta primers. Profiled with immunoSEQ multiplex PCR; TCRdb holds only in-frame clones, not every one. The sample yields about 200,000 clones, approximately 78% seen once. Sequenced material: PBMCs. The receptor source for this set is a woman between 35 and 50 years old in good health and CMV-seronegative.

This chain links TRBV9 with TRBJ1-3; unclear D gene. V lost 3 bases, J lost 3 bases, and 19 bases lay in between. Germline CDR1 SGDLS, CDR2 YYNGEE. The length of the CDR3 is 17 residues. CDR3 coding DNA: TGTGCCAGCAGCGCCCGCCGGCGGGCCAGTGGTGGAAACACCATATATTTT. It encodes CASSARRRASGGNTIYF.

The genes are TRBV7-9 and TRBJ1-4, with 8 bases that match TRBD1. The germline gives CDR1 SEHNR, CDR2 FQNEAQ (reference sequence). CDR3 length equals 15 residues. The V gene end was trimmed by 3 bases and the J gene end by 5 bases; junction bases not matched to a gene: 5. In nucleotides, the CDR3 is TGTGCCAGCAGCTTGACTCAGGGGGCGAATGAAAAACTGTTTTTT. Residues: CASSLTQGANEKLFF.

V is TRBV7-6 and J is TRBJ2-2, with no clear D. This CDR3 contains 13 residues. Germline lookup yields CDR1 SGHVS and CDR2 FNYEAQ. With 3 bases removed from V and 2 bases from J, the gap between germline ends came to 4 bases. The CDR3 DNA reads as TGTGCCAGCAGCTTTAGAAACACCGGGGAGCTGTTTTTT. This codes for CASSFRNTGELFF.

In its sample, this clone was seen a few times. The J gene is TRBJ2-1, the V gene TRBV10-1, with TRBD2 identical over 8 bases. This CDR3 has 13 amino acids. The trim removed 2 bases at V and 8 bases at J, leaving 2 bases unmatched. Germline V gene data show CDR1 as WNHNN and CDR2 as SYGVQD (reference sequence). The CDR3 here is CASSEAGRDEQFF. CDR3 nucleotides: TGCGCCAGCAGTGAGGCCGGGAGGGATGAGCAGTTCTTC.

This chain uses TRBV5-4 with TRBJ1-4; D not resolved. V dropped 2 bases and J dropped 0 bases, with 8 bases sitting between them. The CDR3 contains 15 residues. Germline CDR1 reads SGHNT; CDR2 reads YYREEE (reference sequence). CDR3: CASSLSATTNEKLFF. The CDR3 DNA reads as TGTGCCAGCAGCTTAAGCGCTACAACTAATGAAAAACTGTTTTTT.

This chain links TRBV5-1 with TRBJ2-3, with TRBD1 matching over 7 bases. V dropped 3 bases and J dropped 1; count of bases not matched to a gene: 11. This CDR3 region has 17 residues. Germline CDR1 reads SGHRS; CDR2 reads YFSETQ. The CDR3 DNA sequence: TGCGCCAGCAGCTGGGGACAGACCATGGGGCGCACAGATACGCAGTATTTT. It codes for CASSWGQTMGRTDTQYF. The complete variable domain, with remaining parts taken from reference TRBV5-1 and TRBJ2-3, reads KAGVTQTPRYLIKTRGQQVTLSCSPISGHRSVSWYQQTPGQGLQFLFEYFSETQRNKGNFPGRFSGRQFSNSRSEMNVSTLELGDSALYLCASSWGQTMGRTDTQYFGPGTRLTVL.

The chain is built from TRBV5-1 and TRBJ1-5; 8 bases are shared with TRBD1. Germline-derived CDR1 and CDR2 are SGHRS and YFSETQ. The length of the CDR3 is 14 residues. Trimming cost V 5 bases and J 7 bases; bases outside gene matches: 8. CDR3: CASSQGAGGQPQHF. CDR3 bases: TGCGCCAGCAGTCAGGGGGCGGGGGGGCAGCCCCAGCATTTT.

In nucleotides, the CDR3 is TGTGCCAGTAGTCTCGGGACAGGGAGGACTGAAGCTTTCTTT. Translating gives CASSLGTGRTEAFF. J is TRBJ1-1 and V is TRBV19; 9 bases fit TRBD1. V gave up 5 bases and J gave up 5 bases; unmatched junction bases: 6. CDR1 and CDR2 from the germline V gene are LNHDA and SQIVND (reference sequence). The CDR3 has 14 amino acids. Full variable domain (remainder filled in from reference TRBV19 and TRBJ1-1): DGGITQSPKYLFRKEGQNVTLSCEQNLNHDAMYWYRQDPGQGLRLIYYSQIVNDFQKGDIAEGYSVSREKKESFPLTVTSAQKNPTAFYLCASSLGTGRTEAFFGQGTRLTVV.

This clone was recorded a few times. At one boundary the junction diverges from the germline segment, which might be a read error. The chain employs TRBV27 and TRBJ2-7; TRBD1 aligns across 12 bases. The CDR3 loop spans 14 amino acids. In germline, CDR1 is MNHEY, CDR2 SMNVEV (reference sequence). CDR3 in amino acids: CASSFGTGGYGQYF. CDR3 DNA: TGTGCCAGCAGTTTCGGGACAGGGGGCTACGGGCAGTACTTC.

The chain has TRBV7-3 and TRBJ2-1; possible D gene TRBD2, 6 bases. V dropped 2 bases and J dropped 10 bases, with 9 bases sitting between them. Per the germline V gene, CDR1 is SGHTA and CDR2 is FQGTGA. The CDR3 has 12 residues. The chain's CDR3 is CASSLGGDEQFF. In DNA, the CDR3 is TGTGCCAGCAGCTTAGGAGGGGACGAGCAGTTCTTC. Supplemented by reference TRBV7-3 and TRBJ2-1, the full variable domain reads GAGVSQTPSNKVTEKGKYVELRCDPISGHTALYWYRQSLGQGPEFLIYFQGTGAADDSGLPNDRFFAVRPEGSVSTLKIQRTERGDSAVYLCASSLGGDEQFFGPGTRLTVL.

The V gene is TRBV16, the J gene TRBJ2-7; 7 positions agree with TRBD1. CDR3 size: 16 residues. V lost 3 bases to trimming and J lost 2 bases; unmatched junction nucleotides: 10. Germline CDR1 reads KGHSY; CDR2 reads FQNENV. CDR3 loop: CASSHNRDSKPYEQYF. The CDR3 DNA is TGTGCCAGCAGCCACAATCGGGACAGCAAACCCTACGAGCAGTACTTC.

The chain links TRBV7-2 to TRBJ2-1; perhaps TRBD2 as D (6 bases). With 1 base removed from V and 7 bases from J, the gap between germline ends came to 17 bases. Germline CDR1 reads SGHTA; CDR2 reads FQGNSA. The CDR3 extends over 16 amino acids. The CDR3: CASSLEFGGIRNEQFF. DNA for the CDR3: TGTGCCAGCAGCTTAGAGTTTGGGGGGATTCGGAATGAGCAGTTCTTC.

The chain recombines TRBV11-3 with TRBJ2-7; D gene unclear. Trimming removed 5 bases from V and 10 bases from J, with 24 bases in between. This CDR3 is built from 15 residues. Germline-derived CDR1 and CDR2 are SGHNT and YENEEA. CDR3 sequence: CASSPEWSPLGPQYF. Here the CDR3 DNA reads TGTGCCAGCAGCCCAGAATGGAGTCCCCTAGGTCCACAGTACTTC.

This clone has more than one count but fewer than ten. CDR3: CASSPGRGEKLFF. The CDR3 region has the DNA TGTGCCAGCTCACCAGGGCGAGGGGAAAAACTGTTTTTT. The chain has TRBV18 and TRBJ1-4; D unresolved. V lost 2 bases and J 8 bases, leaving 9 bases between the germline ends. CDR1 is KGHSH and CDR2 is LQKENI in the germline V gene. The CDR3 length is 13 residues.

This clone was counted a few times. The chain has TRBV7-2 and TRBJ1-2, with 7 bases fitting TRBD1. Germline CDR1 and CDR2: SGHTA and FQGNSA. The CDR3 extends over 15 amino acids. Trimming removed 3 bases from V and 4 bases from J; junction bases left unmatched: 8. This CDR3 reads CASSFSGGRPYGYTF. The DNA for the CDR3 is TGTGCCAGCAGCTTTTCAGGGGGGCGCCCCTATGGCTACACCTTC.

The chain uses TRBV7-9 and TRBJ2-7, with TRBD1 matching 10 bases. The CDR3 runs to 15 residues. With V trimmed by 5 bases and J by 3 bases, 7 bases remained unmatched. CDR1 is SEHNR, CDR2 FQNEAQ, per germline (reference sequence). The DNA for the CDR3 is TGTGCCAGCAGCCCACTGGGACAGGGGAACTACGAGCAGTACTTC. Protein product: CASSPLGQGNYEQYF.

The chain's CDR3 is CASSIIGQPLQPQHF. CDR3 in DNA: TGTGCCAGCAGCATAATCGGACAGCCGCTCCAGCCCCAGCATTTT. This chain links TRBV7-9 with TRBJ1-5; perhaps TRBD1 as D (6 bases). The CDR3 covers 15 residues. Per germline, CDR1 SEHNR and CDR2 FQNEAQ (reference sequence). V lost 5 bases and J lost 7, with 18 bases in between.

This chain connects TRBV30 to TRBJ1-2; D is perhaps TRBD1 (5 bases). This CDR3 has 13 amino acids. Germline V gives CDR1 GTSNPN, CDR2 SVGIG (reference sequence). The ends were cut back, 2 bases at V and 4 bases at J, with 11 bases in the middle. The CDR3 sequence is CAWSIQGVYGYTF. CDR3 DNA: TGTGCCTGGAGTATTCAGGGTGTCTATGGCTACACCTTC.

This clone turned up a few times. This chain links TRBV27 with TRBJ2-3; 9 bases line up with TRBD1. The CDR3 runs to 15 residues. Losses at the gene ends were 4 bases for V and 2 bases for J; bases not matched to a gene: 4. Germline CDR1 reads MNHEY; CDR2 reads SMNVEV (reference sequence). CDR3: CASSSGQGDTDTQYF. The CDR3 bases are TGTGCCAGCAGTTCGGGACAGGGCGACACAGATACGCAGTATTTT.

The chain has TRBV7-9 and TRBJ1-5, with 9 bases lining up with TRBD1. Trimming removed 1 base from V and 2 bases from J; junction bases left unmatched: 9. CDR1 and CDR2 (germline): SEHNR, FQNEAQ (reference sequence). This CDR3 spans 18 amino acids. For the CDR3, the DNA is TGTGCCAGCAGCTTAGGGACAGGGGCTCCGAGGGGCAATCAGCCCCAGCATTTT. Residues: CASSLGTGAPRGNQPQHF.

This clone was seen once. The rearrangement joins TRBV11-2 to TRBJ2-3; 8 bases are shared with TRBD1. Trimming at V came to 8 bases and at J to 4 bases, leaving 11 bases not matched to a gene. Looked up from germline, CDR1 is SGHAT and CDR2 is FQNNGV. This CDR3 has 15 residues. The CDR3 region is CASRQGYIVADTQYF. The CDR3 nucleotides are TGTGCCAGCCGACAGGGGTACATTGTCGCAGATACGCAGTATTTT.

The chain recombines TRBV27 with TRBJ1-1, with a possible D match to TRBD1 (5 bases). The germline V gene encodes CDR1 MNHEY and CDR2 SMNVEV (reference sequence). There are 14 residues in the CDR3. Trimming shortened V by 5 bases and J by 3 bases, and 13 bases separated the two germline ends. In DNA, the CDR3 is TGTGCCAGCAGTCTCTGGGGGGTTGACACTGAAGCTTTCTTT. Translation: CASSLWGVDTEAFF.